The source of this TCR beta chain is a study of T cells after yellow fever vaccination (dated by TCRdb to between 2019 and 2020). Turning to the overall study: The SMART-Seq v4 Ultra Low Input RNA kit was used to prepare libraries from fractions with low cell numbers. To follow T-cell clones before and after both primary and booster YFV17D yellow fever vaccination, bulk TCR alpha and beta repertoires underwent longitudinal sequencing. The cohort comprised two healthy male donors, one aged 18 to 30 and one aged 30 to 40 years. Bulk PBMC replicates and cell subsets were isolated from blood drawn at multiple timepoints before and after both primary and secondary immunization. General findings and caveats noted by the study authors: A small share of clonotypes was detected in both CD4 and CD8 compartments, with the overlap likely arising from convergent recombination. The secondary T-cell response was weaker than the primary response but faster, peaking on day 5 instead of day 15. Because abundant contaminating clonotypes from the bulk population could be contained in FACS-sorted repertoires, computational filtering was required. After the booster, most of the clones that had expanded following primary vaccination were detected again (roughly 97% of CD4 and around 90% of CD8), which suggests that memory was broadly maintained. Only two donors were included in the study, so the extent to which the findings can be generalized is limited.

The germline V gene supplies CDR1 SGHRS and CDR2 YFSETQ. Taken from cysteine to phenylalanine, the CDR3 has 14 residues. The read is trimmed to its CDR3 DNA, 42 bases read in frame from base 1. V and J are trimmed by 4 bases and 3 bases, and the gene matches miss 6 bases of the junction. The table lists this clonotype with many counts. Its specific antigen is unknown. Base-call qualities are not available, and no considerably larger clone is one nucleotide away. According to the study, the label for this sample's treatment or condition signals: live attenuated yellow fever vaccine strain. A standard Ficoll-Paque protocol was used to isolate PBMCs from peripheral blood. Dynabeads CD4 and CD8 positive selection kits were used to isolate the CD4 and CD8 T-cell fractions. TriZol was used to extract RNA from bulk PBMCs, CD4 and CD8 fractions, and dextramer-positive and dextramer-negative fractions. The instrument was an Illumina NovaSeq 6000. TCR cDNA was synthesized by 5'RACE template switching, which introduced a universal primer site and unique molecular identifiers. Priming of cDNA synthesis was performed from both the TCR alpha and TCR beta constant segments. Library amplification used two PCR steps, and the second PCR step added sample barcodes and sequencing adapters. Sequencing of libraries was done on Illumina HiSeq 2500 (2x100 bp) or NovaSeq (2x150 bp). For the original study's pipeline: MIGEC handled demultiplexing of reads and collapsing into UMI consensus sequences, while MiXCR performed V(D)J alignment. Using edgeR on replicate PBMC samples, clonotypes were called vaccine-responding if FDR was below 0.01 and the log2 fold change was above 5 up to day 15. Each bulk clonotype was labeled CD4 or CD8 based on which sequenced repertoire, CD4 or CD8, contained the clonotype at higher abundance. TCRdb's own reprocessing of the public reads used fastp at Q25 and MiXCR and kept productive beta chains. Merged by CDR3 protein, the rows form single entries marked with the most common genes and DNA. The V and J calls reflect TCRdb's pipeline rather than the authors' work. For this sample the table gives approximately 300,000 distinct CDR3 sequences, of which approximately 12% were detected only once. The biggest ten clones account for over 3% of the sample.

The chain uses TRBV5-1 and TRBJ1-1; 7 bases in the junction line up with TRBD1. The sequences come from CD4+ T cells sorted from PBMCs, collected 45 days after the yellow fever booster vaccination. This TCR derives from a man between 18 and 29 years old who received the YFV17D yellow fever vaccine. The nucleotides read TGCGCCAGCAGCAAATACGGGACAGACACTGAAGCTTTCTTT. Translated, it gives CASSKYGTDTEAFF.